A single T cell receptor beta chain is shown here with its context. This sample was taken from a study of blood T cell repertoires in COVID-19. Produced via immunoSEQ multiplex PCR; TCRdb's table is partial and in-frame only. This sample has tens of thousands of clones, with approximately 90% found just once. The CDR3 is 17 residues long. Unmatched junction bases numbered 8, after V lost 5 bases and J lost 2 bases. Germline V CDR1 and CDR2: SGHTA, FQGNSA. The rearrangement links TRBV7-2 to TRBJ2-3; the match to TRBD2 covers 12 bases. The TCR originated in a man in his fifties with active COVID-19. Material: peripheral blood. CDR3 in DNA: TGTGCCAGCAGCCGTCGCACTAGCGGGGGGTTCACAGATACGCAGTATTTT. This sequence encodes CASSRRTSGGFTDTQYF.